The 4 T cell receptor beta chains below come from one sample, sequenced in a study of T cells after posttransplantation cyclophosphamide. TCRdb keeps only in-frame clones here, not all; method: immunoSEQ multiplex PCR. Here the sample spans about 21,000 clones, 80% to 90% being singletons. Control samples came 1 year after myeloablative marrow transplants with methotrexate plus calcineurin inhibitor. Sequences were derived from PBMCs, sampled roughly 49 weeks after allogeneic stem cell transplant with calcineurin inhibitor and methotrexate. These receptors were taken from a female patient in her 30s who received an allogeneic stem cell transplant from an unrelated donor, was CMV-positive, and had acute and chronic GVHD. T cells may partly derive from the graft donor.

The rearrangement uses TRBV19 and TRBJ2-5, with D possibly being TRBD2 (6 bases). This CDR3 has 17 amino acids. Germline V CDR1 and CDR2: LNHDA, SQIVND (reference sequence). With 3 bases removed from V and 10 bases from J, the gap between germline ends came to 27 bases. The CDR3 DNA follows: TGTGCCAGTAGTATCAGAGGAGGGGCTAGCGCCTTGGGGAGCCAGTACTTC. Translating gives CASSIRGGASALGSQYF.

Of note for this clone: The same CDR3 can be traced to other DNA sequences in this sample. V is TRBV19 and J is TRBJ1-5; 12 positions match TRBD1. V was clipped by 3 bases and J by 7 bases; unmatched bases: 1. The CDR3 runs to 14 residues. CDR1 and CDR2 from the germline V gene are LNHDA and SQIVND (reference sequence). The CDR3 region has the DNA TGTGCCAGTAGTATTGGGACAGGGGGCCAGCCCCAGCATTTT. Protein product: CASSIGTGGQPQHF.

CDR3 coding DNA: TGCGCCAGCAGCGTGTCCCGGGACTGGAGAGACAATGAGCAGTTCTTC. It encodes CASSVSRDWRDNEQFF. This chain uses TRBV10-2 with TRBJ2-1; tentatively, D is TRBD2 (6 bases). The CDR3 spans 16 residues. Trimming left V 6 bases short and J 5 bases short, with 20 bases between. Germline assignment: CDR1 WSHSY and CDR2 SAAADI.

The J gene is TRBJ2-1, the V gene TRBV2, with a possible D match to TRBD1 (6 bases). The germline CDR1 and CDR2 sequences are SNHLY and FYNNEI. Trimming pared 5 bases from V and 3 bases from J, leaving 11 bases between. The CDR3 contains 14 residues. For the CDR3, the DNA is TGTGCCAGCAGTACAGGGAAGGTCTACAATGAGCAGTTCTTC. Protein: CASSTGKVYNEQFF.